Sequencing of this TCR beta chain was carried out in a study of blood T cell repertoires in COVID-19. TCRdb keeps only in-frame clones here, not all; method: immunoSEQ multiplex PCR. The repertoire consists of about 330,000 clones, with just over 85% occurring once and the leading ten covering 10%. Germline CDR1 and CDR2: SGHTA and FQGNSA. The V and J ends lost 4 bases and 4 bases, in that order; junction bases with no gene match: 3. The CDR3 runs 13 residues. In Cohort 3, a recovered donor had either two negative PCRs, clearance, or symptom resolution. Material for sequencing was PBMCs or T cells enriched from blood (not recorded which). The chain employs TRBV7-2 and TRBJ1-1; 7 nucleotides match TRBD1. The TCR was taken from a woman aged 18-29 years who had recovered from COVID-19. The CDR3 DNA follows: TGTGCCAGCAGCTCCCCAGGGGGCACTGAAGCTTTCTTT. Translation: CASSSPGGTEAFF. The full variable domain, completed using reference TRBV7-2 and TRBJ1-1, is GAGVSQSPSNKVTEKGKDVELRCDPISGHTALYWYRQSLGQGLEFLIYFQGNSAPDKSGLPSDRFSAERTGGSVSTLTIQRTQQEDSAVYLCASSSPGGTEAFFGQGTRLTVV.